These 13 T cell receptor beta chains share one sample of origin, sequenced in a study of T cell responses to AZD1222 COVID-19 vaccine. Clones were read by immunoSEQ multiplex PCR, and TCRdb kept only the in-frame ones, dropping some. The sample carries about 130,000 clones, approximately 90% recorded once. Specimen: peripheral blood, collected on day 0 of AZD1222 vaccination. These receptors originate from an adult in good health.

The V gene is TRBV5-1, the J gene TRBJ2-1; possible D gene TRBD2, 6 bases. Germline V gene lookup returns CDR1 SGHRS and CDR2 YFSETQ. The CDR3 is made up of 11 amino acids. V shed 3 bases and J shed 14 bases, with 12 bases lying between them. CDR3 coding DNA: TGCGCCAGCAGCTCCTCTAGCGACGAGTTCTTC. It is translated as CASSSSSDEFF.

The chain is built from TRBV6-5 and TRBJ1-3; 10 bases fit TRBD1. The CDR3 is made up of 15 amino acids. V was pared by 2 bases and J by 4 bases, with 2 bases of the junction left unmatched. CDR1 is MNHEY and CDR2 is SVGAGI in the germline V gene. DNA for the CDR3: TGTGCCAGCAGTTACGACAGGGGGCCAGGAAACACCATATATTTT. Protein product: CASSYDRGPGNTIYF.

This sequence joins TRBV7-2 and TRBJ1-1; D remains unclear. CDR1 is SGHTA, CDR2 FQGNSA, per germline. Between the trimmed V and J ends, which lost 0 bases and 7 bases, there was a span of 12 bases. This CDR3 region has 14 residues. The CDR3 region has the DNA TGTGCCAGCAGCTTAGCGGGGAGACCGGGTGAAGCTTTCTTT. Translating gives CASSLAGRPGEAFF. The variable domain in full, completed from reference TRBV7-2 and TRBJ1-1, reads GAGVSQSPSNKVTEKGKDVELRCDPISGHTALYWYRQSLGQGLEFLIYFQGNSAPDKSGLPSDRFSAERTGGSVSTLTIQRTQQEDSAVYLCASSLAGRPGEAFFGQGTRLTVV.

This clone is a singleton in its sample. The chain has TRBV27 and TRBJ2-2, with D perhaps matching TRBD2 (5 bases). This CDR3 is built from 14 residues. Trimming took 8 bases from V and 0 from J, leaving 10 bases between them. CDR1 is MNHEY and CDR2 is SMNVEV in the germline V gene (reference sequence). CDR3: CASPSGANTGELFF. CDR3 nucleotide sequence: TGTGCCAGCCCTTCCGGGGCGAACACCGGGGAGCTGTTTTTT.

The CDR3 spells CASSGTGGKDIQYF. CDR3 in DNA: TGTGCCAGCAGCGGGACAGGGGGTAAAGACATTCAGTACTTC. The chain combines TRBV27 with TRBJ2-4, with TRBD1 matching over 11 bases. This CDR3 is 14 amino acids long. V gave up 6 bases and J gave up 8 bases; unmatched junction bases: 6. Germline V gives CDR1 MNHEY, CDR2 SMNVEV (reference sequence).

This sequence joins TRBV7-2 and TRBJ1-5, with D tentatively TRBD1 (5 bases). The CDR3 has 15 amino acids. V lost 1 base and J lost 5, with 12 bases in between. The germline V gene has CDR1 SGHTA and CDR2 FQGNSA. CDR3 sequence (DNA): TGTGCCAGCAGCTTAGGATGGAGGGACGATCAGCCCCAGCATTTT. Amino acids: CASSLGWRDDQPQHF.

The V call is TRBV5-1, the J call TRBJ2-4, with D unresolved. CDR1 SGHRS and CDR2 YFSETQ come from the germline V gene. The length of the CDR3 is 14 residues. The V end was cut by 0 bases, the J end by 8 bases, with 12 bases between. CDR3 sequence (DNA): TGCGCCAGCAGCTTGGCCGTGGGCGCGGACATTCAGTACTTC. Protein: CASSLAVGADIQYF.

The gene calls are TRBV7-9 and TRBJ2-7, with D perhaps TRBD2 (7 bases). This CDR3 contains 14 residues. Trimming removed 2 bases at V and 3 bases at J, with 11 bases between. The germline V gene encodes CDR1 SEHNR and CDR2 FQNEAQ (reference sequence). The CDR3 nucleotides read TGTGCCAGCAGCTTAAGGGGGGAGGGCTACGAGCAGTACTTC. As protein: CASSLRGEGYEQYF.

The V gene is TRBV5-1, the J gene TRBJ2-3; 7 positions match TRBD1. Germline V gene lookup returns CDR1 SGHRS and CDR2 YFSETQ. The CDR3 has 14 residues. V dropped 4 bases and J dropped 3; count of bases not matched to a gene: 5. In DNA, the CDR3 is TGCGCCAGCAGCCCCCCGACAGGGACAGATACGCAGTATTTT. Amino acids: CASSPPTGTDTQYF.

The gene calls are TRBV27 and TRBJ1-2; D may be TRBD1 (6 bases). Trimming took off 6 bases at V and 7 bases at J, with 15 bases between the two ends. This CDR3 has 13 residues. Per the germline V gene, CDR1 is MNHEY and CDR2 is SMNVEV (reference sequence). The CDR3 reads CASRVGGAAGYTF. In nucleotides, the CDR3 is TGTGCCAGCAGGGTCGGGGGCGCGGCTGGCTACACCTTC.

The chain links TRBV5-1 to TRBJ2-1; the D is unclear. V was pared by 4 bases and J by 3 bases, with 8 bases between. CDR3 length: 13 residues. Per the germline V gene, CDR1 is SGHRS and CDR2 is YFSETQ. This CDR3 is CASSPRFYNEQFF. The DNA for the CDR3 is TGCGCCAGCAGCCCCCGATTCTACAATGAGCAGTTCTTC.

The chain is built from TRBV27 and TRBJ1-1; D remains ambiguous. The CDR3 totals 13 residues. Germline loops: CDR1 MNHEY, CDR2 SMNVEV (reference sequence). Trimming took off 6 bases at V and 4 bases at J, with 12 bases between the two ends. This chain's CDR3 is CASRPGRATEAFF. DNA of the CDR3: TGTGCCAGCAGGCCGGGGAGGGCCACTGAAGCTTTCTTT.

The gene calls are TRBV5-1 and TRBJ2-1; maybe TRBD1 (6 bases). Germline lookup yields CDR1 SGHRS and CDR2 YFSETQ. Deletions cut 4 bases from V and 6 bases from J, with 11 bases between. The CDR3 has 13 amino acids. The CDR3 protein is CASSRDRSNEQFF. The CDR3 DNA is TGCGCCAGCAGCCGAGACAGGAGCAATGAGCAGTTCTTC.